These 26 T cell receptor beta chains were all obtained from the same sample, sequenced in a study of T cells after yellow fever vaccination. MiXCR, run by TCRdb on the 5' RACE reads, gives a single entry per CDR3 protein. Seen here are approximately 260,000 distinct CDR3 sequences, around 5.3% observed once, and the top ten hold 2.5% to 4%. Sequenced here: CD4+ T cells sorted from PBMCs, sampled on the day of the yellow fever booster vaccination. Source of these receptors: a man aged 18-30 years who received the YFV17D yellow fever vaccine.

The V call is TRBV6-6, the J call TRBJ1-2; 12 positions match TRBD1. The germline CDR1 and CDR2 sequences are MNHNY and SVGAGI (reference sequence). CDR3 length: 13 residues. Losses at the gene ends were 5 bases for V and 8 bases for J; bases not matched to a gene: 3. The CDR3 DNA is TGTGCCAGCAGTGGGGACAGGGGGCTGGGCTACACCTTC. This codes for CASSGDRGLGYTF.

There are a few counts of this clonotype. The rearrangement links TRBV7-6 to TRBJ2-3; D gene uncertain. The CDR3 is 12 residues long. Per the germline V gene, CDR1 is SGHVS and CDR2 is FNYEAQ. Between the trimmed V and J ends, which lost 5 bases and 6 bases, there was a span of 9 bases. CDR3 bases: TGTGCCAGCAGCGCCTACTTGGATACGCAGTATTTT. Translating gives CASSAYLDTQYF.

V usage is TRBV5-1 and J usage is TRBJ2-3; 8 bases fit TRBD1. The germline V gene has CDR1 SGHRS and CDR2 YFSETQ. This CDR3 comprises 15 residues. V shed 4 bases and J 2 bases; nucleotides not matched to a gene: 6. The CDR3 nucleotides are TGCGCCAGCAGCGTTCGGGACAGGTACACAGATACGCAGTATTTT. It yields the protein CASSVRDRYTDTQYF. The variable domain in full, with the rest retrieved from reference TRBV5-1 and TRBJ2-3, is KAGVTQTPRYLIKTRGQQVTLSCSPISGHRSVSWYQQTPGQGLQFLFEYFSETQRNKGNFPGRFSGRQFSNSRSEMNVSTLELGDSALYLCASSVRDRYTDTQYFGPGTRLTVL.

In its sample, this clonotype was seen a few times. This chain uses TRBV4-1 with TRBJ2-3; D not certain. This CDR3 is built from 16 residues. Germline V lookup: CDR1 MGHRA, CDR2 YSYEKL. The ends were cut back, 1 base at V and 4 bases at J, with 15 bases in the middle. The CDR3 sequence: CASSQVRPASADTQYF. As DNA, the CDR3 is TGCGCCAGCAGCCAAGTTCGGCCAGCGTCAGCAGATACGCAGTATTTT.

This clonotype was seen ten or more times. The chain couples TRBV5-1 to TRBJ2-3, with TRBD2 identical over 15 bases. V was clipped by 4 bases and J by 9 bases; unmatched bases: 3. The CDR3 has 14 residues. Germline CDR1 is SGHRS and CDR2 is YFSETQ. CDR3: CASSPGTSGGTQYF. CDR3 DNA: TGCGCCAGCAGCCCAGGGACTAGCGGGGGGACGCAGTATTTT.

This clonotype was counted only a few times. The chain employs TRBV5-1 and TRBJ2-6; 7 positions agree with TRBD1. The CDR3 has 15 amino acids. Trimming at V came to 3 bases and at J to 4 bases, leaving 4 bases not matched to a gene. Per the germline V gene, CDR1 is SGHRS and CDR2 is YFSETQ. The CDR3 loop reads CASSSTGTGANVLTF. Written as DNA, the CDR3 is TGCGCCAGCAGCTCGACAGGGACCGGGGCCAACGTCCTGACTTTC.

This clonotype was detected ten times or more. The chain combines TRBV30 with TRBJ1-1; D call uncertain. This CDR3 contains 13 residues. V lost 0 bases, J lost 1 base, and 6 bases lay in between. Germline values: CDR1 GTSNPN, CDR2 SVGIG (reference sequence). The CDR3 loop reads CAWSVQGNTEAFF. The CDR3 DNA follows: TGTGCCTGGAGTGTACAAGGGAACACTGAAGCTTTCTTT.

This chain's CDR3 is CSAPPSSYNEQFF. CDR3 coding DNA: TGCAGTGCCCCGCCAAGCTCCTACAATGAGCAGTTCTTC. The rearrangement joins TRBV20-1 to TRBJ2-1; D unresolved. V dropped 6 bases and J dropped 0 bases, with 9 bases sitting between them. The germline V gene encodes CDR1 DFQATT and CDR2 SNEGSKA (reference sequence). The CDR3 is 13 amino acids.

The V call is TRBV24-1, the J call TRBJ2-7; D is uncertain. This CDR3 has 15 amino acids. Germline CDR1 is KGHDR and CDR2 is SFDVKD. The V end was cut by 3 bases, the J end by 3 bases, with 14 bases between. CDR3 nucleotides: TGTGCCACCAGTGATCTTGCCGCGATCGACTACGAGCAGTACTTC. It translates to CATSDLAAIDYEQYF.

This clonotype occurred a few times. The chain recombines TRBV5-4 with TRBJ1-2; D not resolved. CDR1 and CDR2 (germline): SGHNT, YYREEE (reference sequence). The ends were cut back, 2 bases at V and 8 bases at J, with 10 bases in the middle. The CDR3 runs to 12 residues. CDR3 in DNA: TGTGCCAGCAGCTTCCCGGCAGGAGGCTACACCTTC. Residues: CASSFPAGGYTF.

This clonotype was counted between two and nine times. The chain has TRBV6-2 or TRBV6-3 and TRBJ1-2; D may be TRBD1 (5 bases). The V end lost 8 bases, the J end lost 2 bases, and 12 bases lay between the germline ends. Germline assignment: CDR1 MNHEY and CDR2 SVGEGT. The length of the CDR3 is 13 residues. The CDR3 DNA reads as TGTGCCAGCCGCTGGGACCCCAACTATGGCTACACCTTC. Translation: CASRWDPNYGYTF.

V usage is TRBV12-3 or TRBV12-4 and J usage is TRBJ1-4, with a tentative D call TRBD1 (6 bases). Trimming removed 6 bases at V and 4 bases at J, with 21 bases between. This CDR3 is 17 amino acids long. The CDR3 DNA reads TGTGCCAGCAGCCCAGGGCCCCGGGACATGGGTAATGAAAAACTGTTTTTT. This gives the protein CASSPGPRDMGNEKLFF.

This clonotype was counted ten times or more. J is TRBJ2-2 and V is TRBV12-3 or TRBV12-4; 7 nucleotides align to TRBD2. J gave up 7 bases and V 0 bases, and 11 bases lay outside the gene matches. This CDR3 is 17 amino acids long. The CDR3 region has the DNA TGTGCCAGCAGTTTAGCGCTTAGTCAGGGAGGGTACGGGGAGCTGTTTTTT. Amino acid sequence: CASSLALSQGGYGELFF.

The CDR3 nucleotides read TGTGCCAGCAGCTTAGTTGCAGGGCTGAATTCACCCCTCCACTTT. It codes for CASSLVAGLNSPLHF. V gene TRBV7-2 combines with J gene TRBJ1-6, with D perhaps matching TRBD1 (5 bases). The germline V gene has CDR1 SGHTA and CDR2 FQGNSA. The ends were cut back, 1 base at V and 7 bases at J, with 11 bases in the middle. This CDR3 has 15 residues.

The rearrangement links TRBV4-1 to TRBJ2-1, with TRBD2 identical over 8 bases. Germline assignment: CDR1 MGHRA and CDR2 YSYEKL. The J segment lost 7 bases and the V segment lost 1 base, leaving 9 bases of the junction unmatched. CDR3 length equals 16 residues. Here the CDR3 reads CASSQAALAVVNEQFF. CDR3 in DNA: TGCGCCAGCAGCCAAGCAGCACTAGCGGTTGTAAATGAGCAGTTCTTC.

This chain joins TRBV7-6 and TRBJ2-6; 7 bases are shared with TRBD1. The germline V gene encodes CDR1 SGHVS and CDR2 FNYEAQ. Trimming took 7 bases from V and 4 from J; bases not matched to a gene: 7. The length of the CDR3 is 15 residues. CDR3 in DNA: TGTGCCAGCACCAGGGACAGCCACGGGGCCAACGTCCTGACTTTC. This gives the protein CASTRDSHGANVLTF.

This clonotype has only a few counts. The chain carries TRBV12-3 or TRBV12-4 and TRBJ2-6; 11 bases are shared with TRBD1. The CDR3 is made up of 16 amino acids. V shed 5 bases, J shed 4 bases, and the junction held 4 bases outside the gene matches. CDR3 nucleotides: TGTGCCAGCAGTGGACAGGGGGCTGGGGGGGCCAACGTCCTGACTTTC. As protein: CASSGQGAGGANVLTF.

This clonotype was picked up many times. CDR3 nucleotide sequence: TGTGCCAACTCACCCTACGGAGCTGGAAACACCATATATTTT. Protein product: CANSPYGAGNTIYF. V and J are TRBV12-3 or TRBV12-4 and TRBJ1-3, with D unclear. The CDR3 has 14 residues. Trimming left V 10 bases short and J 2 bases short, with 15 bases between.

This clonotype was recorded a few times. This chain links TRBV27 with TRBJ1-6; 10 bases map to TRBD1. The germline V gene encodes CDR1 MNHEY and CDR2 SMNVEV (reference sequence). The CDR3 sequence is 14 residues long. Unmatched junction bases numbered 3, after V lost 10 bases and J lost 3 bases. The CDR3 nucleotides read TGTGCCACCGGGACAGGGGTCTATAATTCACCCCTCCACTTT. It is translated as CATGTGVYNSPLHF.

This chain joins TRBV27 and TRBJ2-3; 7 bases line up with TRBD2. This CDR3 is 13 amino acids long. The J segment lost 8 bases and the V segment lost 3 bases, leaving 5 bases of the junction unmatched. Germline CDR1 and CDR2: MNHEY and SMNVEV (reference sequence). CDR3 residues: CASSLRGLFTQYF. DNA of the CDR3: TGTGCCAGCAGTTTGCGGGGGTTATTTACGCAGTATTTT.

The chain links TRBV7-2 to TRBJ2-7; no definite D call. Germline V gene sequence: CDR1 SGHTA, CDR2 FQGNSA. CDR3 length: 14 amino acids. Between the trimmed V and J ends, which lost 1 base and 1 base, there was a span of 8 bases. The CDR3 DNA follows: TGTGCCAGCAGCTTAGAGAGCGCGTCCTACGAGCAGTACGTC. Encoded protein: CASSLESASYEQYV.

This clonotype appeared many times. The chain employs TRBV29-1 and TRBJ2-3; D possibly uses TRBD1 or TRBD2 (5 bases each). Germline V gene sequence: CDR1 SQVTM, CDR2 ANQGSEA. With 4 bases removed from V and 14 bases from J, the gap between germline ends came to 19 bases. CDR3 length equals 12 residues. The DNA of the CDR3 is TGCAGCGTTGGGGGAATAGGGACCGAACGGTATTTT. Protein sequence: CSVGGIGTERYF.

This chain joins TRBV6-6 and TRBJ2-5; tentative D call: TRBD1 (7 bases). The V gene lost 6 bases and the J gene lost 7 bases, with 15 bases spanning the gap. Germline-derived CDR1 and CDR2 are MNHNY and SVGAGI (reference sequence). The CDR3 covers 13 residues. In DNA form, the CDR3 reads TGTGCCAGCAGCCCAGGGGGGCGCGGGACCCAGTACTTC. Translated, it gives CASSPGGRGTQYF.

The chain links TRBV7-3 to TRBJ1-1; D is unclear. V shed 2 bases and J shed 6 bases, with 10 bases lying between them. This CDR3 has 13 residues. The germline CDR1 and CDR2 sequences are SGHTA and FQGTGA. In DNA form, the CDR3 reads TGTGCCAGCAGCTTAGTGGGGAGGGCTGAAGCTTTCTTT. Its protein is CASSLVGRAEAFF.

This clonotype was counted a few times. The gene calls are TRBV2 and TRBJ2-2, with D possibly matching TRBD1 (6 bases). Trimming left V 6 bases short and J 6 bases short, with 11 bases between. The CDR3 runs 13 residues. CDR1 and CDR2 (germline): SNHLY, FYNNEI. The CDR3 sequence is CASRGAPAGELFF. The CDR3 nucleotides read TGTGCCAGCAGGGGGGCTCCGGCCGGGGAGCTGTTTTTT.

This clonotype turned up a few times. This sequence joins TRBV24-1 and TRBJ2-4; no clear D gene. This CDR3 comprises 15 residues. Germline lookup yields CDR1 KGHDR and CDR2 SFDVKD. Trimming took 4 bases from V and 0 from J, leaving 9 bases between them. This chain's CDR3 is CATSEPGSAKNIQYF. The CDR3 region has the DNA TGTGCCACCAGTGAACCGGGCTCAGCCAAAAACATTCAGTACTTC.